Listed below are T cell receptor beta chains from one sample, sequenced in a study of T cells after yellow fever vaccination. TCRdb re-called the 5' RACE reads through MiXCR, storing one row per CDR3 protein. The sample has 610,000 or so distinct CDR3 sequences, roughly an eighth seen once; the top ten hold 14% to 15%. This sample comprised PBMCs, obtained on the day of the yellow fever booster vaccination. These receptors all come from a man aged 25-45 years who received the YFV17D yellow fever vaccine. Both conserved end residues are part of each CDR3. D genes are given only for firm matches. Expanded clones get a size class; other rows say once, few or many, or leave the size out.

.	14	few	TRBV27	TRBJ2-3	TGTGCCAGCAGTTTAAAGTGGGGGACAGATACGCAGTATTTT	CASSLKWGTDTQYF
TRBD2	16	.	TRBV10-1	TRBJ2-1	TGCGCCAGCAGTGAGTCGAAGACTAGCGGAAACAATGAGCAGTTCTTC	CASSESKTSGNNEQFF
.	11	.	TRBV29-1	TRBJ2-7	TGCAGCGTAGTTAATACGGACGAGCAGTACTTC	CSVVNTDEQYF
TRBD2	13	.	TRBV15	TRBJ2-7	TGTGCCACCAGCAGAGTGTTGGCGGGAGGGTTGTACTTC	CATSRVLAGGLYF
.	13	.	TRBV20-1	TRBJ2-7	TGCAGTGCCACCCCAGGCTCTGGCTACGAGCAGTACTTC	CSATPGSGYEQYF
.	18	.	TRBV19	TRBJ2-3	TGTGCCAGTACCAACCTTCGCTCCGCAGGGGTAGCGACAGATACGCAGTATTTT	CASTNLRSAGVATDTQYF
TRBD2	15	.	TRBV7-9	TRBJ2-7	TGTGCCAGCAGCTTGGGGGGACTAGCGGGAGAGGTGCAGTACTTC	CASSLGGLAGEVQYF
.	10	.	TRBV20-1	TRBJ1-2	TGCAGTGCTCTCCCCGCTGGCTACACCTTC	CSALPAGYTF
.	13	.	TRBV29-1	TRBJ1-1	TGCAGCGTTGTGGAGGATACGAACACTGAAGCTTTCTTT	CSVVEDTNTEAFF
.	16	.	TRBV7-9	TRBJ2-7	TGTGCCAGCAGCTCCATTAGAGGGCTTAAGGGCTACGAGCAGTACTTC	CASSSIRGLKGYEQYF
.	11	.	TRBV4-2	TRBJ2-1	TGTGCCAGCAGCCAAGACTGGGAGCAGTTCTTC	CASSQDWEQFF
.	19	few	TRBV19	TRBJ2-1	TGTGCCAGTAGTTTAGTGGTGGTAGCGGCCACGAGCTCCTACAATGAGCAGTTCTTC	CASSLVVVAATSSYNEQFF
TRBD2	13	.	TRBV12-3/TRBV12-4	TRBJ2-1	TGTGCCAGCCTGGCTAGCGGATACAATGAGCAGTTCTTC	CASLASGYNEQFF
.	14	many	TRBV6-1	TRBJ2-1	TGTGCCAGCACCCGACCGTCCGATGTCCATGAGCAGTTCTTC	CASTRPSDVHEQFF
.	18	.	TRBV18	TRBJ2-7	TGTGCCAGCTCACCCGACGGATCGACCTCCGCGAGGTCCTACGAGCAGTACTTC	CASSPDGSTSARSYEQYF
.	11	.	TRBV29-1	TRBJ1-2	TGCAGCGTCGAACAGGGAAGTGGCTACACCTTC	CSVEQGSGYTF
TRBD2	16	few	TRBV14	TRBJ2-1	TGTGCCAGCAGCCAACTAGCGGGAGCTATGTACAATGAGCAGTTCTTC	CASSQLAGAMYNEQFF